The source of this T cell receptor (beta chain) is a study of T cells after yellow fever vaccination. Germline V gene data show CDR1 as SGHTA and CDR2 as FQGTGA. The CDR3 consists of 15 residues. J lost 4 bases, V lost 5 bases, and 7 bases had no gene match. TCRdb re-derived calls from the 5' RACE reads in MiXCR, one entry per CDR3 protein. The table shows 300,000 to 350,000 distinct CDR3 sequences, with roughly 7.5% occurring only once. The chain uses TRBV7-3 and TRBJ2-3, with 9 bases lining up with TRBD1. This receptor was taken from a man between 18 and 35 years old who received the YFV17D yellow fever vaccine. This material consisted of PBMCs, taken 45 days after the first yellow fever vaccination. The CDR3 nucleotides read TGTGCCAGCAGCCGAACAGGGGGCAGGGCAGATACGCAGTATTTT. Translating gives CASSRTGGRADTQYF.